Each of the 8 T cell receptor beta chains below was sequenced from the same sample in a study of regulatory T cells in long-lasting Graves disease. Stated time point: newly diagnosed GD, antithyroid drugs for less than 3 months. There was RNA extracted from PBMCs, and the TCR library was made from it. Assembly of TCR beta libraries relied on iRepertoire HTBI primers together with Arm-PCR of CDR3 regions. TCRdb re-called the multiplex PCR reads through MiXCR, storing one row per CDR3 protein. The table shows over 400,000 distinct CDR3 sequences, with around 15% occurring only once. The data were also submitted as part of a second study, on T cells in Graves' hyperthyroidism and ophthalmopathy.

The sequencing here drew on peripheral blood mononuclear cells (PBMCs), taken at new diagnosis, from a patient treated with antithyroid drugs. The source of these receptors is a woman aged 45-59 years with Graves disease.

The rearrangement uses TRBV7-9 and TRBJ2-7; 12 bases align to TRBD2. Germline CDR1 SEHNR, CDR2 FQNEAQ (reference sequence). V shed 4 bases and J 2 bases; nucleotides not matched to a gene: 6. The CDR3 totals 16 residues. This CDR3 reads CASSSGTSGRTYEQYF. Written as DNA, the CDR3 is TGTGCCAGCAGCTCCGGGACTAGCGGGCGGACCTACGAGCAGTACTTC.

The chain is built from TRBV9 and TRBJ2-7, with unresolved D. This CDR3 contains 15 residues. Trimming took off 0 bases at V and 0 bases at J, with 10 bases between the two ends. Germline V gene sequence: CDR1 SGDLS, CDR2 YYNGEE. The CDR3 is CASSVAGWGSYEQYF. The CDR3 DNA follows: TGTGCCAGCAGCGTAGCGGGTTGGGGCTCCTACGAGCAGTACTTC.

Only a few counts were recorded for this clonotype. The V call is TRBV3-1, the J call TRBJ2-7, with TRBD2 identical over 8 bases. The ends lost 1 base at V and 1 base at J; junction bases unmatched: 6. CDR1 LGHDT and CDR2 YNNKEL come from the germline V gene (reference sequence). The CDR3 extends over 16 amino acids. CDR3 sequence (DNA): TGTGCCAGCAGCCAAGGAATCGGGAGGGGATCCTACGAGCAGTACTTC. Residues: CASSQGIGRGSYEQYF.

The table lists this clonotype with many counts. The chain is built from TRBV2 and TRBJ1-2; unclear D gene. CDR1 SNHLY and CDR2 FYNNEI come from the germline V gene. Trimming removed 3 bases from V and 3 bases from J, with 8 bases in between. The length of the CDR3 is 13 residues. The CDR3 sequence: CASSDQRDYGYTF. Written as DNA, the CDR3 is TGTGCCAGCAGTGATCAGAGAGACTATGGCTACACCTTC.

There are many counts of this clonotype. The chain couples TRBV7-3 to TRBJ2-2, with TRBD2 identical over 9 bases. The germline V gene encodes CDR1 SGHTA and CDR2 FQGTGA. Trimming cost V 0 bases and J 4 bases; bases outside gene matches: 6. The CDR3 length is 17 residues. The CDR3 DNA is TGTGCCAGCAGCTTAACAGGCGGGAGGGGAGTCACCGGGGAGCTGTTTTTT. It translates to CASSLTGGRGVTGELFF.

V usage is TRBV6-5 and J usage is TRBJ2-5, with TRBD2 identical over 11 bases. This CDR3 region has 18 residues. V gave up 0 bases and J gave up 5 bases; unmatched junction bases: 11. In germline, CDR1 is MNHEY, CDR2 SVGAGI. DNA of the CDR3: TGTGCCAGCAGTTACTCGCGACTAGCGGGACCCGCGAGGGAGACCCAGTACTTC. This translates into CASSYSRLAGPARETQYF.

The V gene is TRBV6-1, the J gene TRBJ2-2; 13 nucleotides line up with TRBD2. V was pared by 6 bases and J by 0 bases, with 7 bases of the junction left unmatched. The CDR3 runs 18 residues. In germline, CDR1 is MNHNS, CDR2 SASEGT. The CDR3 DNA is TGTGCCAGCAGGGGGACTAGCGGGATTCCCGCGAACACCGGGGAGCTGTTTTTT. It yields the protein CASRGTSGIPANTGELFF.

About this clonotype: A much larger clonotype is one base distant, so this may be a read error. The gene calls are TRBV6-2 or TRBV6-3 and TRBJ1-1, with D tentatively TRBD1 (5 bases). This CDR3 comprises 14 residues. Germline CDR1 and CDR2: MNHEY and SVGEGT. CDR3 loop: CAGSYGGMNTEAFF. CDR3 DNA: TGTGCCGGCAGTTACGGGGGAATGAACACTGAAGCTTTCTTT.